The 24 T cell receptor beta chains below were found in one sample sequenced in a study of naive and memory T cell subsets. Treatment denoted: skin biopsy from PPD injection site in Mantoux-positive individual. An oligonucleotide containing a UMI was ligated to the 3' end of TCR cDNA. The SP2 primer and nested alpha and beta constant region primers amplified ligated cDNA in four rounds. TCRdb passed the UMI-ligation and nested PCR reads through MiXCR, listing each CDR3 protein once. This table has approximately 21,000 distinct CDR3 sequences, roughly 5.5% appearing once. Sequenced material: skin, taken from a tuberculin skin test site. The origin of the receptors is an adult in good health.

This clonotype was detected ten times or more. The chain uses TRBV7-9 and TRBJ2-5; D is unresolved. The germline V and J ends were trimmed by 5 bases and 5 bases, with 9 bases remaining between them. Germline assignment: CDR1 SEHNR and CDR2 FQNEAQ (reference sequence). The CDR3 consists of 12 residues. CDR3 sequence (DNA): TGTGCCAGCAGCCCAGAGTCGGAGACCCAGTACTTC. Protein product: CASSPESETQYF.

This clonotype was seen repeatedly, ten times or more. The CDR3 reads CAWSVDRYQPQHF. The CDR3 nucleotides are TGTGCCTGGAGTGTGGACAGGTATCAGCCCCAGCATTTT. V gene TRBV30 combines with J gene TRBJ1-5, with 7 nucleotides matching TRBD1. Germline V gene data show CDR1 as GTSNPN and CDR2 as SVGIG (reference sequence). CDR3 length: 13 amino acids. J was trimmed by 5 bases and V by 0 bases; bases with no gene match: 1.

In this sample, this clonotype turned up many times. The CDR3 loop reads CASSPSGDRGLTGELFF. The CDR3 bases are TGTGCCAGCAGCCCCTCGGGGGACAGGGGGTTAACCGGGGAGCTGTTTTTT. The V gene is TRBV7-6, the J gene TRBJ2-2; 11 bases line up with TRBD1. Germline trimming cut 5 bases from V and 5 bases from J; bases unmatched to any gene: 10. CDR1 is SGHVS and CDR2 is FNYEAQ in the germline V gene. The CDR3 is 17 residues long.

V gene TRBV28 combines with J gene TRBJ2-1, with D possibly TRBD2 on 5 matching bases. V was shortened by 4 bases and J by 0 bases, with 16 bases between the two germline ends. The CDR3 loop spans 17 amino acids. Germline lookup yields CDR1 MDHEN and CDR2 SYDVKM. The CDR3 DNA sequence: TGTGCCAGCAGTTCCCCCTTTGCGGGCCTCTCCTACAATGAGCAGTTCTTC. It is translated as CASSSPFAGLSYNEQFF. Variable domain in full (rest from reference TRBV28 and TRBJ2-1): DVKVTQSSRYLVKRTGEKVFLECVQDMDHENMFWYRQDPGLGLRLIYFSYDVKMKEKGDIPEGYSVSREKKERFSLILESASTNQTSMYLCASSSPFAGLSYNEQFFGPGTRLTVL.

This clonotype was detected only a few times. The CDR3 DNA is TGTGCCAGCAGCGTGGAGGGTAGCACAGATACGCAGTATTTT. It specifies CASSVEGSTDTQYF. J is TRBJ2-3 and V is TRBV9; possible D gene TRBD2, 6 bases. From germline, CDR1 is SGDLS and CDR2 YYNGEE. V shed 2 bases and J shed 0 bases, with 7 bases lying between them. The CDR3 has 14 residues.

This clonotype has just a few counts. The genes are TRBV5-1 and TRBJ1-1, with D unclear. The germline V gene has CDR1 SGHRS and CDR2 YFSETQ. Trimming cost V 4 bases and J 1 base, with 8 bases left between them. The CDR3 has 13 amino acids. The CDR3: CASSVDTNTEAFF. In DNA form, the CDR3 reads TGCGCCAGCAGCGTAGACACGAACACTGAAGCTTTCTTT.

V is TRBV30 and J is TRBJ1-1; possible D gene TRBD1, 5 bases. The CDR3 length is 13 residues. The V end was cut by 8 bases, the J end by 3 bases, with 16 bases between. CDR1 is GTSNPN and CDR2 is SVGIG in the germline V gene (reference sequence). This chain's CDR3 is CAGTVLVYTEAFF. The CDR3 DNA sequence: TGTGCCGGGACCGTCCTGGTCTACACTGAAGCTTTCTTT.

This chain joins TRBV19 and TRBJ2-2; D is uncertain. V lost 6 bases and J 3 bases, leaving 14 bases between the germline ends. CDR3 length: 15 residues. The germline CDR1 and CDR2 sequences are LNHDA and SQIVND (reference sequence). The CDR3 is CASSPGLTYTGELFF. CDR3 in DNA: TGTGCCAGTAGCCCCGGGCTAACATACACCGGGGAGCTGTTTTTT.

This clonotype was observed at least ten times. The gene calls are TRBV12-3 or TRBV12-4 and TRBJ1-1; D ambiguous. The CDR3 spans 14 residues. With 5 bases removed from V and 7 bases from J, the gap between germline ends came to 17 bases. This CDR3 reads CASSPWASGLEAFF. The CDR3 DNA reads as TGTGCCAGCAGTCCTTGGGCCTCGGGCCTTGAAGCTTTCTTT.

This clonotype occurred many times. V usage is TRBV7-2 and J usage is TRBJ2-7, with D uncertain. Germline values: CDR1 SGHTA, CDR2 FQGNSA. V lost 5 bases and J 0 bases, leaving 11 bases between the germline ends. CDR3 length: 14 amino acids. The CDR3, as DNA: TGTGCCAGCAGCCCCCACTGGGTCTCCTACGAGCAGTACTTC. Protein sequence: CASSPHWVSYEQYF.

V and J are TRBV5-6 and TRBJ1-1, with D unclear. The ends were cut back, 0 bases at V and 7 bases at J, with 13 bases in the middle. This CDR3 has 14 residues. Germline CDR1 and CDR2: SGHDT and YYEEEE. CDR3 DNA sequence: TGTGCCAGCAGCTTGGTTAGACGGAAGGTTGAAGCTTTCTTT. Protein product: CASSLVRRKVEAFF.

Ten or more counts support this clonotype. CDR3 sequence: CASSLQGAGYGYTF. The CDR3 DNA reads TGTGCCAGCAGCTTACAGGGGGCTGGGTATGGCTACACCTTC. The V and J genes are TRBV6-5 and TRBJ1-2, with 9 nucleotides matching TRBD1. Looked up from germline, CDR1 is MNHEY and CDR2 is SVGAGI. Trimming took 6 bases from V and 5 from J; bases not matched to a gene: 7. CDR3 length: 14 amino acids.

The genes are TRBV6-1 and TRBJ1-2, with 8 bases aligning to TRBD1. Germline assignment: CDR1 MNHNS and CDR2 SASEGT. With 2 bases clipped from V and 3 bases from J, the junction kept 5 bases outside the gene matches. CDR3 length: 15 amino acids. CDR3 in amino acids: CASSEPGGLYYGYTF. The CDR3 DNA sequence: TGTGCCAGCAGTGAACCAGGGGGCCTCTACTATGGCTACACCTTC.

In this sample, this clonotype turned up many times. The chain employs TRBV13 and TRBJ2-7; 8 bases agree with TRBD2. Germline trimming cut 2 bases from V and 0 bases from J; bases unmatched to any gene: 6. Germline loops: CDR1 PRHDT, CDR2 FYEKMQ (reference sequence). The CDR3 runs to 16 residues. CDR3 sequence reads: CASSLIRTSSSYEQYF. CDR3 sequence (DNA): TGTGCCAGCAGCTTAATCAGGACTAGCAGCTCCTACGAGCAGTACTTC.

This clonotype was seen ten or more times. The rearrangement uses TRBV20-1 and TRBJ2-3, with 16 positions matching TRBD2. This CDR3 is built from 18 residues. Germline V gene data show CDR1 as DFQATT and CDR2 as SNEGSKA (reference sequence). V lost 0 bases and J lost 2; bases outside the gene matches: 5. CDR3 sequence: CSARDWGLAGGPTDTQYF. The CDR3 coding sequence is TGCAGTGCTAGAGATTGGGGACTAGCGGGAGGGCCCACAGATACGCAGTATTTT.

This clonotype turned up a few times. The V and J genes are TRBV28 and TRBJ1-1, with D possibly matching TRBD1 (6 bases). This CDR3 region has 15 residues. V lost 3 bases and J 4 bases, leaving 15 bases between the germline ends. Per germline, CDR1 MDHEN and CDR2 SYDVKM. The CDR3 region has the DNA TGTGCCAGCAGTTTTCACAGGGAGCCACGCACTGAAGCTTTCTTT. Its translation: CASSFHREPRTEAFF.

The V gene is TRBV6-1, the J gene TRBJ2-1, with 11 bases aligning to TRBD2. Germline V gives CDR1 MNHNS, CDR2 SASEGT. This CDR3 spans 20 amino acids. The trim removed 7 bases at V and 0 bases at J, leaving 17 bases unmatched. CDR3 nucleotide sequence: TGTGCCAGCAAGGAACTAGCGGGAGAGGAGGGGTCGAGCTCCTACAATGAGCAGTTCTTC. Translating it yields CASKELAGEEGSSSYNEQFF.

Concerning this clonotype: This clone may be a read error of a much larger clone one base away. This chain links TRBV7-9 with TRBJ2-7; 13 nucleotides match TRBD2. This CDR3 spans 17 amino acids. Germline assignment: CDR1 SEHNR and CDR2 FQNEAQ (reference sequence). V shed 0 bases and J 5 bases; nucleotides not matched to a gene: 7. The CDR3 sequence is CASSLARLAGGCDEQYF. The CDR3 DNA reads as TGTGCCAGCAGCTTAGCGAGACTAGCGGGGGGCTGTGACGAGCAGTACTTC.

This clonotype was seen many times. The rearrangement links TRBV3-1 to TRBJ2-7; 14 bases agree with TRBD2. In germline, CDR1 is LGHDT, CDR2 YNNKEL (reference sequence). The trim removed 4 bases at V and 3 bases at J, leaving 14 bases unmatched. The length of the CDR3 is 19 residues. The CDR3 bases are TGTGCCAGCAGCCTCCTACCGGGACTAGCGGGAGAAAGAGTCTACGAGCAGTACTTC. It encodes CASSLLPGLAGERVYEQYF.

In its sample, this clonotype ranks as medium-sized (0.01 to 0.1%). V and J are TRBV4-3 and TRBJ2-6; D is tentatively TRBD1 or TRBD2 (5 bases each). This CDR3 is built from 18 residues. Germline CDR1 LGHNA, CDR2 YSLEER. The V gene lost 0 bases and the J gene lost 2 bases, with 14 bases spanning the gap. The CDR3 here is CASSQEGDQGTGANVLTF. CDR3 nucleotide sequence: TGCGCCAGCAGCCAAGAGGGGGACCAGGGTACTGGGGCCAACGTCCTGACTTTC.

This chain uses TRBV20-1 with TRBJ1-4, with D uncertain. This CDR3 is built from 15 residues. Trimming stripped 2 bases from V and 0 bases from J, with 10 bases between. Germline CDR1 is DFQATT and CDR2 is SNEGSKA (reference sequence). CDR3 region: CSARSLRTTNEKLFF. The CDR3 DNA follows: TGCAGTGCTAGATCGTTGAGGACAACTAATGAAAAACTGTTTTTT.

This clonotype was found many times. The V and J genes are TRBV18 and TRBJ2-6; no firm D call. V lost 0 bases to trimming and J lost 4 bases, with 7 bases between them. This CDR3 is 15 amino acids long. The germline V gene has CDR1 KGHSH and CDR2 LQKENI. The CDR3 loop is CASSPPSWGANVLTF. The CDR3 region has the DNA TGTGCCAGCTCACCACCGAGCTGGGGGGCCAACGTCCTGACTTTC.

Within the sample, this clonotype is medium-sized. V and J are TRBV6-2 or TRBV6-3 and TRBJ1-1; D not certain. This CDR3 comprises 13 residues. The germline CDR1 and CDR2 sequences are MNHEY and SVGEGT. Trimming pared 0 bases from V and 7 bases from J, leaving 9 bases between. This chain's CDR3 is CASSYSRGIEAFF. The CDR3 nucleotides read TGTGCCAGCAGTTACTCGAGAGGGATTGAAGCTTTCTTT.

This clonotype was observed at least ten times. The V gene is TRBV6-2 or TRBV6-3, the J gene TRBJ2-2; 9 bases map to TRBD2. The CDR3 has 16 residues. Germline V gene sequence: CDR1 MNHEY, CDR2 SVGEGT. V lost 2 bases, J lost 10 bases, and 11 bases stayed unmatched. This chain's CDR3 is CASSYRRGTSFEELFF. Here the CDR3 DNA reads TGTGCCAGCAGTTACAGAAGGGGGACTAGCTTCGAGGAGCTGTTTTTT.